This T cell receptor beta chain was sequenced for a study of shared T cell receptors in the human thymus. Sequenced by immunoSEQ multiplex PCR; TCRdb stores in-frame clones only, minus some. The sample includes about 610,000 clones, approximately 87% of them seen just once. Trimming stripped 5 bases from V and 2 bases from J, with 12 bases between. This CDR3 has 15 residues. Per the germline V gene, CDR1 is MGHDK and CDR2 is SYGVNS. Separately, the same data were catalogued under a study of human thymus T cells. This second study says: Apparent skewing of V and J gene usage characterized both thymic and blood repertoires.

The sequence was collected from a boy under two years old with a congenital heart defect. Material: thymocytes. This chain joins TRBV25-1 and TRBJ1-4, with TRBD1 as a possible D gene (5 bases). The CDR3 loop is CASSPSTVTNEKLFF. Here the CDR3 DNA reads TGTGCCAGCAGTCCTTCGACAGTTACTAATGAAAAACTGTTTTTT.